This entry is about one T cell receptor beta chain. Its matching antigen is unknown. The record originates from a study of T cell responses to AZD1222 COVID-19 vaccine. Study-wide points: White British ancestry dominated among donors, who included more females, and clonal diversity was possibly underestimated. AZD1222 recipients seropositive at baseline numbered only 5 to 7. CD4 TCRs linked to vaccination spanned spike, dominating at 160-218 and 743-854.

The germline CDR1 and CDR2 sequences are MNHEY and SVGAGI. CDR3 length: 14 amino acids. V lost 4 bases, J lost 6 bases, and 8 bases stayed unmatched. The repertoire was sequenced with immunoSEQ multiplex PCR; TCRdb's copy has only in-frame clones and lacks some. The table includes about 130,000 clones, 70% to 90% detected once. This clonotype originated in an adult in good health. The chain has TRBV6-5 and TRBJ1-1; TRBD1 agrees at 7 bases. The sample here was peripheral blood, taken on day 0 of AZD1222 vaccination. This CDR3 reads CASSFQGEGSEAFF. CDR3 bases: TGTGCCAGCAGTTTCCAGGGGGAGGGGTCTGAAGCTTTCTTT.